The next 21 T cell receptor beta chains were all read from a single sample in a study of OX40 agonist ivuxolimab in advanced cancers. The library was made by the immunoSEQ multiplex PCR assay. What TCRdb holds here is the immuneACCESS table cut down to in-frame rearrangements. Part of the clones is not present; checked against another copy, under half of the missing clones reflect an unresolved V gene, and the others are unexplained. Counted in this sample were fewer than 90,000 clones; over 75% of them appeared once. The ten largest clones add up to about 0.3% of the sample. The input for sequencing was CD4+ or CD8+ T cells sorted from blood, taken in a trial of the OX40 agonist ivuxolimab. The receptors here all came from an adult with an advanced solid tumor such as melanoma, head and neck, liver or kidney cancer.

This sequence joins TRBV9 and TRBJ1-2; tentative D call: TRBD1 (6 bases). Looked up from germline, CDR1 is SGDLS and CDR2 is YYNGEE. The V and J ends lost 0 bases and 4 bases respectively, with 16 bases between them. CDR3 length: 16 residues. CDR3 sequence reads: CASSVASGKGGYGYTF. The CDR3 DNA reads as TGTGCCAGCAGCGTAGCGAGCGGGAAGGGGGGCTATGGCTACACCTTC.

The J gene is TRBJ1-6, the V gene TRBV27; TRBD1 might be the D (6 bases). Germline lookup yields CDR1 MNHEY and CDR2 SMNVEV (reference sequence). The CDR3 spans 15 residues. V gave up 5 bases and J gave up 7 bases, with 15 bases separating them. The CDR3 is CASSPRPGDNSPLHF. The CDR3 DNA sequence: TGTGCCAGCAGTCCAAGGCCAGGGGACAATTCACCCCTCCACTTT.

The chain joins TRBV11-1 to TRBJ1-2; 10 positions agree with TRBD1. Germline CDR1 SGHAT, CDR2 FQDESV (reference sequence). The CDR3 spans 15 residues. V trimming: 5 bases; J trimming: 1 base; junction bases outside the gene matches: 4. CDR3 DNA: TGTGCCAGCAGCCCGGACAGGGGGATTAACTATGGCTACACCTTC. Amino acid sequence: CASSPDRGINYGYTF.

The chain recombines TRBV2 with TRBJ2-1, with TRBD2 matching 11 bases. After removal of 7 bases from V and 9 bases from J, the junction contained 11 bases not matched to a gene. Per germline, CDR1 SNHLY and CDR2 FYNNEI. This CDR3 spans 15 amino acids. The CDR3 DNA is TGTGCCAGCATTACTAGCGGGGGCGGTTTGGGTGAGCAGTTCTTC. As protein: CASITSGGGLGEQFF.

The table lists this clone with a few counts. This chain connects TRBV2 to TRBJ1-1, with D possibly being TRBD1 (6 bases). There are 14 residues in the CDR3. The ends were cut back, 7 bases at V and 4 bases at J, with 16 bases in the middle. The V gene's germline CDR1 is SNHLY and CDR2 FYNNEI. CDR3: CASIGRGVGTEAFF. The CDR3 DNA follows: TGTGCCAGCATCGGCAGGGGAGTCGGCACTGAAGCTTTCTTT.

Comment on this clone: One junction end disagrees with the germline gene, perhaps due to a read error. The rearrangement links TRBV10-1 to TRBJ2-1; D call uncertain. CDR3 length: 10 amino acids. CDR1 is WNHNN and CDR2 is SYGVQD in the germline V gene (reference sequence). The CDR3 nucleotides are TGCGCCAACAGTTACAATGAGCAGTTCTTC. Translating gives CANSYNEQFF.

CDR3 sequence: CSALASYEQYF. The CDR3 DNA is TGCAGTGCCCTTGCCAGCTACGAGCAGTACTTC. The chain recombines TRBV20-1 with TRBJ2-7; no clear D. The ends were cut back, 6 bases at V and 3 bases at J, with 9 bases in the middle. Germline CDR1 is DFQATT and CDR2 is SNEGSKA (reference sequence). The CDR3 totals 11 residues.

The chain joins TRBV5-1 to TRBJ1-2, with unresolved D. Germline CDR1 SGHRS, CDR2 YFSETQ. The CDR3 sequence is 15 residues long. V was shortened by 4 bases and J by 2 bases, with 15 bases between the two germline ends. The CDR3: CASSRSPEINYGYTF. Here the CDR3 DNA reads TGCGCCAGCAGCCGAAGTCCAGAGATCAACTATGGCTACACCTTC.

The genes are TRBV18 and TRBJ2-7, with 9 bases aligning to TRBD1. Germline CDR1 reads KGHSH; CDR2 reads LQKENI. The CDR3 covers 13 residues. The V gene end was trimmed by 5 bases and the J gene end by 4 bases; junction bases not matched to a gene: 3. CDR3 sequence (DNA): TGTGCCAGCTCAAGGGACAGGGCGTACGAGCAGTACTTC. This translates into CASSRDRAYEQYF. Complete variable domain (other parts from reference TRBV18 and TRBJ2-7): NAGVMQNPRHLVRRRGQEARLRCSPMKGHSHVYWYRQLPEEGLKFMVYLQKENIIDESGMPKERFSAEFPKEGPSILRIQQVVRGDSAAYFCASSRDRAYEQYFGPGTRLTVT.

The CDR3 region is CASSKLAGGQADTQYF. The CDR3 DNA sequence: TGTGCCAGCAGCAAACTAGCGGGGGGGCAGGCAGATACGCAGTATTTT. The genes are TRBV7-3 and TRBJ2-3; 13 positions agree with TRBD2. From germline, CDR1 is SGHTA and CDR2 FQGTGA. Losses at the gene ends were 5 bases for V and 4 bases for J; bases not matched to a gene: 6. This CDR3 is 16 amino acids long.

The genes are TRBV5-1 and TRBJ2-3; D is perhaps TRBD1 or TRBD2 (5 bases each). The length of the CDR3 is 14 residues. From germline, CDR1 is SGHRS and CDR2 YFSETQ. V lost 7 bases and J 2 bases, leaving 14 bases between the germline ends. The CDR3: CASLRDLATDTQYF. The CDR3 nucleotides are TGCGCCAGCCTCCGGGACCTAGCCACAGATACGCAGTATTTT.

This chain uses TRBV11-3 with TRBJ2-7; a possible D gene is TRBD1 (5 bases). Germline V gives CDR1 SGHNT, CDR2 YENEEA. Trimming cost V 0 bases and J 8 bases, with 17 bases left between them. The CDR3 is 15 amino acids. The CDR3 loop is CASSLESQGPVQQYF. DNA for the CDR3: TGTGCCAGCAGCTTAGAGAGCCAGGGTCCGGTGCAGCAGTACTTC.

The chain uses TRBV5-4 and TRBJ1-2; no clear D. Deletions cut 1 base from V and 8 bases from J, with 12 bases between. The CDR3 is 13 amino acids. Germline CDR1 and CDR2: SGHNT and YYREEE (reference sequence). CDR3: CASSLSRVGGYTF. The DNA for the CDR3 is TGTGCCAGCAGCTTGTCTAGGGTGGGCGGCTACACCTTC.

V usage is TRBV7-3 and J usage is TRBJ2-3; 10 nucleotides line up with TRBD2. V lost 3 bases, J lost 0 bases, and 9 bases stayed unmatched. This CDR3 is 18 amino acids long. Germline CDR1 and CDR2: SGHTA and FQGTGA. The CDR3, as DNA: TGTGCCAGCAGCTTCGTTGGATCTAGCGGGGGAAGCACAGATACGCAGTATTTT. Amino acid sequence: CASSFVGSSGGSTDTQYF.

V usage is TRBV18 and J usage is TRBJ1-2, with 9 nucleotides matching TRBD1. There are 13 residues in the CDR3. Germline CDR1 reads KGHSH; CDR2 reads LQKENI. The J segment lost 7 bases and the V segment lost 4 bases, leaving 4 bases of the junction unmatched. CDR3 nucleotide sequence: TGTGCCAGCTCACTTGGACAGGGGTCTGGCTACACCTTC. Its protein is CASSLGQGSGYTF.

This sequence joins TRBV13 and TRBJ2-4; D gene unclear. CDR3 size: 17 residues. Germline V gene lookup returns CDR1 PRHDT and CDR2 FYEKMQ (reference sequence). With 1 base removed from V and 0 bases from J, the gap between germline ends came to 13 bases. CDR3 sequence (DNA): TGTGCCAGCAGCTTAGCTGCGGAGCGACTAGCCAAAAACATTCAGTACTTC. Protein: CASSLAAERLAKNIQYF.

The genes are TRBV5-1 and TRBJ1-1; a possible D gene is TRBD1 (6 bases). This CDR3 region has 14 residues. Germline V gives CDR1 SGHRS, CDR2 YFSETQ. V lost 4 bases and J lost 4, with 14 bases in between. CDR3 in amino acids: CASSTNLGATEAFF. For the CDR3, the DNA is TGCGCCAGCAGCACCAATTTGGGGGCCACTGAAGCTTTCTTT. The variable domain in full, completed from reference TRBV5-1 and TRBJ1-1, reads KAGVTQTPRYLIKTRGQQVTLSCSPISGHRSVSWYQQTPGQGLQFLFEYFSETQRNKGNFPGRFSGRQFSNSRSEMNVSTLELGDSALYLCASSTNLGATEAFFGQGTRLTVV.

The rearrangement joins TRBV7-2 to TRBJ2-3; 10 bases match TRBD2. The germline CDR1 and CDR2 sequences are SGHTA and FQGNSA. The ends lost 4 bases at V and 4 bases at J; junction bases unmatched: 8. The length of the CDR3 is 16 residues. The CDR3 DNA reads as TGTGCCAGCAGCTATTATCAGCGGGGGGGAGCAGATACGCAGTATTTT. Translated: CASSYYQRGGADTQYF.

This chain connects TRBV5-1 to TRBJ1-1, with D possibly being TRBD1 (6 bases). The V and J ends lost 4 bases and 1 base respectively, with 17 bases between them. The CDR3 runs to 16 residues. Germline V gene sequence: CDR1 SGHRS, CDR2 YFSETQ. CDR3 nucleotides: TGCGCCAGCAGCGCCTCACAGGGCTTGAGGAACACTGAAGCTTTCTTT. It yields the protein CASSASQGLRNTEAFF.

The V and J genes are TRBV7-8 and TRBJ1-5; 7 bases line up with TRBD1. The germline V gene has CDR1 SGHVS and CDR2 FQNEAQ. The CDR3 sequence is 14 residues long. V gave up 3 bases and J gave up 6 bases; unmatched junction bases: 5. The CDR3 is CASSFGDSTQPQHF. CDR3 in DNA: TGTGCCAGCAGCTTCGGGGACAGTACTCAGCCCCAGCATTTT.

This clone showed up just once. The chain is built from TRBV19 and TRBJ2-3; 14 nucleotides align to TRBD2. CDR1 and CDR2 from the germline V gene are LNHDA and SQIVND (reference sequence). CDR3 length: 16 amino acids. After removal of 8 bases from V and 4 bases from J, the junction contained 8 bases not matched to a gene. The CDR3 DNA is TGTGCCAGTCGGACTAGCGGGGGGCCGTTGCCAGATACGCAGTATTTT. It codes for CASRTSGGPLPDTQYF.